The clone carrying this T cell receptor beta chain occurred many times. Antigen specificity is unknown. The data were obtained in a study of early T cells in non-severe SARS-CoV-2 infection. Study results and limitations: Matching against VDJdb likely underestimated virus-specific expansions, favoring anti-spike CD8.

MiXCR, applied by TCRdb to the 5' RACE reads, yields one record per CDR3 protein. This sample yields 66,000 or so distinct CDR3 sequences, of which approximately 13% are seen a single time; 8% to 10% belongs to the top ten. The CDR3 covers 18 residues. Germline loops: CDR1 SEHNR, CDR2 FQNEAQ (reference sequence). With 3 bases removed from V and 0 bases from J, the gap between germline ends came to 17 bases. The chain couples TRBV7-9 to TRBJ1-4; no clear D. The receptor comes from an adult who was a healthcare worker with PCR-confirmed SARS-CoV-2 infection or an uninfected control (not recorded which). The sequencing sample was made of whole blood. The CDR3 nucleotides read TGTGCCAGCAGCTTTCCCCTCCGGGGTCTTGCAACTAATGAAAAACTGTTTTTT. Translating gives CASSFPLRGLATNEKLFF.